This T cell receptor beta chain came from a study of blood T cell repertoires in COVID-19 (dated by TCRdb to the early 2020s). For the wider study: Samples covering the acute and convalescent phases of COVID-19 were provided by collaborators in the United States, Italy and Spain. The material from the prospective study consisted of cDNA or gDNA derived from T cells, B-cell-depleted T cells, or PBMCs. The dataset comprised deeply sampled blood TCRbeta repertoires from subjects exposed to, actively infected with, or recovered from COVID-19. The repertoires were released in a freely available public database intended as a resource for research on the immune response to SARS-CoV-2. The samples were drawn from the first 160 participants of the ongoing ImmuneRACE study and from over 950 subjects provided by 6 global collaborators. Nearly every sample came with metadata listing a de-identified subject ID, COVID-19 status, age in years and sex. Where available, HLA class I and class II types were obtained from metadata supplied by the sample provider rather than from assay-based typing. Summary of the overall study and its limitations: The quantity of clinical and demographic metadata differed by source and by participant and was supplied without curation.

Whole blood was collected in K2EDTA tubes by collaborating institutions according to the institutions' own protocols. For TCRbeta analysis, collaborator samples were shipped as frozen whole blood, as isolated PBMCs, or as DNA extracted from either sample type. Germline trimming: 4 bases from V, 9 bases from J; junction bases outside gene matches: 8. CDR1 SGHTA and CDR2 FQGNSA were looked up in the germline V gene. The CDR3 measures 15 amino acids from cysteine to phenylalanine. The sequence is cut down to CDR3 DNA, 45 bases in frame from base 1. The immunoSEQ Assay, a bias-controlled multiplex PCR, was used to amplify TCRbeta CDR3 regions from genomic DNA. Per the original workflow: Within the assay, amplification of reference gene primers was used to estimate how many nucleated cells each sample contained. To quantify the absolute abundance of each unique TCRbeta CDR3 rearrangement, sequence reads were collapsed and filtered. For each sample, productive Simpson clonality was calculated by taking the square root of Simpson's diversity index across productive rearrangements. TCRdb limited this immuneACCESS table to in-frame rearrangements with V and J called. A share of clones is missing; checked studies link under half to unresolved V genes, and the rest is unexplained. D and trimming were read from the DNA, whereas the V and J calls and clone size are those reported in that table. Within this sample are about 83,000 clones, with about four fifths of them counted one time only. The ten largest make up less than 20% of the sample.

Details on this clone: Its antigen remains unidentified. Base-call qualities are not available, and no considerably larger clone is one nucleotide away.

The chain links TRBV7-2 with TRBJ2-1; 11 bases in between match TRBD2. This TCR came from a woman older than 75 with active or convalescent COVID-19. Input material: peripheral blood. In nucleotides, the sequence is TGTGCCAGCAGCTCCTCTAGCGGGGGGTACGGTGAGCAGTTCTTC. Translated, it gives CASSSSSGGYGEQFF.